A single sample is the source of the 20 T cell receptor beta chains below, sequenced in a study of OX40 agonist ivuxolimab in advanced cancers. This table comes from immunoSEQ multiplex PCR, and its TCRdb copy is limited to in-frame clones, with some not included. This sample has fewer than 80,000 clones, with roughly 89% found just once. The sequenced sample was CD4+ or CD8+ T cells sorted from blood, obtained in a trial of the OX40 agonist ivuxolimab. The receptors come from an adult with an advanced solid tumor such as melanoma, head and neck, liver or kidney cancer.

V gene TRBV5-1 combines with J gene TRBJ2-3, with D perhaps TRBD1 or TRBD2 (5 bases each). Germline lookup yields CDR1 SGHRS and CDR2 YFSETQ. The germline V and J ends were trimmed by 2 bases and 5 bases, with 15 bases remaining between them. The CDR3 contains 15 residues. CDR3 region: CASSFEGPAGDTQYF. CDR3 bases: TGCGCCAGCAGCTTTGAGGGACCCGCGGGAGATACGCAGTATTTT.

This chain links TRBV6-6 with TRBJ1-4, with D possibly being TRBD1 (6 bases). From germline, CDR1 is MNHNY and CDR2 SVGAGI (reference sequence). Trimming left V 6 bases short and J 5 bases short, with 13 bases between. CDR3 size: 14 residues. This chain's CDR3 is CASRLRGKNEKLFF. The CDR3 DNA follows: TGTGCCAGCAGACTTAGGGGGAAGAATGAAAAACTGTTTTTT.

This clone has only one observation. This chain uses TRBV7-9 with TRBJ2-1; D not resolved. Trimming took off 4 bases at V and 2 bases at J, with 15 bases between the two ends. The CDR3 runs 16 residues. Germline CDR1 is SEHNR and CDR2 is FQNEAQ (reference sequence). The DNA of the CDR3 is TGTGCCAGCAGCTCAAGTCAGGTTCCCCCCTACAATGAGCAGTTCTTC. It yields the protein CASSSSQVPPYNEQFF.

The gene calls are TRBV9 and TRBJ1-4; D remains unclear. V was shortened by 3 bases and J by 5 bases, with 14 bases between the two germline ends. Per the germline V gene, CDR1 is SGDLS and CDR2 is YYNGEE. This CDR3 is built from 15 residues. In DNA form, the CDR3 reads TGTGCCAGCAGCGCCTTCTATATGGGGAATGAAAAACTGTTTTTT. Encoded protein: CASSAFYMGNEKLFF.

This chain links TRBV7-9 with TRBJ2-7, with unresolved D. With 2 bases removed from V and 5 bases from J, the gap between germline ends came to 4 bases. The CDR3 contains 11 residues. From germline, CDR1 is SEHNR and CDR2 FQNEAQ (reference sequence). CDR3 coding DNA: TGTGCCAGCAGCTTATCCCACGAGCAGTACTTC. This sequence encodes CASSLSHEQYF.

The rearrangement uses TRBV5-1 and TRBJ1-3, with TRBD1 matching 8 bases. Germline CDR1 reads SGHRS; CDR2 reads YFSETQ. The J segment lost 0 bases and the V segment lost 1 base, leaving 6 bases of the junction unmatched. CDR3 size: 17 residues. CDR3 DNA: TGCGCCAGCAGCTTGTTCCAACAGGGGGTCTCTGGAAACACCATATATTTT. It specifies CASSLFQQGVSGNTIYF.

The genes are TRBV30 and TRBJ2-7, with 7 bases fitting TRBD1. V shed 8 bases and J 3 bases; nucleotides not matched to a gene: 7. The CDR3 sequence is 12 residues long. The germline V gene encodes CDR1 GTSNPN and CDR2 SVGIG (reference sequence). CDR3 sequence reads: CARGDSNYEQYF. DNA of the CDR3: TGTGCCCGAGGGGACAGCAACTACGAGCAGTACTTC.

The V gene is TRBV10-3, the J gene TRBJ2-1; TRBD2 aligns across 13 bases. Germline V gives CDR1 ENHRY, CDR2 SYGVKD. The CDR3 totals 15 residues. V dropped 6 bases and J dropped 9; count of bases not matched to a gene: 8. In DNA form, the CDR3 reads TGTGCCATCAGGTATACTAGCGGGGGGGCCTGTGAGCAGTTCTTC. It encodes CAIRYTSGGACEQFF.

The chain has TRBV29-1 and TRBJ1-2; TRBD1 is a possible D gene (5 bases). V was shortened by 3 bases and J by 8 bases, with 16 bases between the two germline ends. The CDR3 is 13 residues long. Germline assignment: CDR1 SQVTM and CDR2 ANQGSEA. CDR3 DNA: TGCAGCGTTGACCAGGCAGGGCCTAGGGGCTACACCTTC. Translating it yields CSVDQAGPRGYTF.

This chain's CDR3 is CSAMTRTGELFF. The CDR3 nucleotides are TGCAGCGCAATGACTCGCACCGGGGAGCTGTTTTTT. This chain joins TRBV29-1 and TRBJ2-2; D gene unclear. The CDR3 extends over 12 amino acids. Trimming stripped 7 bases from V and 4 bases from J, with 10 bases between. Germline lookup yields CDR1 SQVTM and CDR2 ANQGSEA.

CDR3 amino acids: CASSYESQDKANYGYTF. CDR3 DNA: TGCGCCAGCAGCTACGAATCGCAGGACAAGGCTAACTATGGCTACACCTTC. This sequence joins TRBV5-1 and TRBJ1-2; D is perhaps TRBD1 (5 bases). The ends were cut back, 3 bases at V and 0 bases at J, with 18 bases in the middle. Germline CDR1 SGHRS, CDR2 YFSETQ. This CDR3 contains 17 residues.

The chain employs TRBV6-1 and TRBJ2-1; tentatively, D is TRBD2 (6 bases). This CDR3 is built from 15 residues. Germline CDR1 reads MNHNS; CDR2 reads SASEGT. V was shortened by 2 bases and J by 3 bases, with 11 bases between the two germline ends. The CDR3 region is CASSEISGNYNEQFF. In nucleotides, the CDR3 is TGTGCCAGCAGTGAAATTAGCGGAAACTACAATGAGCAGTTCTTC.

The chain has TRBV29-1 and TRBJ1-2; possible D gene TRBD1, 5 bases. Germline V lookup: CDR1 SQVTM, CDR2 ANQGSEA. V lost 5 bases and J lost 4, with 23 bases in between. This CDR3 is 16 amino acids long. The CDR3 loop reads CSVPDGGDERSYGYTF. The CDR3, as DNA: TGCAGCGTTCCGGATGGGGGGGACGAGCGAAGCTATGGCTACACCTTC.

This chain uses TRBV5-1 with TRBJ2-7; D gene uncertain. The V end lost 4 bases, the J end lost 1 base, and 3 bases lay between the germline ends. The germline V gene has CDR1 SGHRS and CDR2 YFSETQ. This CDR3 comprises 11 residues. The DNA for the CDR3 is TGCGCCAGCAGCCCATCCTACGAGCAGTACTTC. Its translation: CASSPSYEQYF.

V usage is TRBV5-5 and J usage is TRBJ1-2, with D unclear. CDR3 length equals 14 residues. V lost 2 bases and J 0 bases, leaving 8 bases between the germline ends. In germline, CDR1 is SGHKS, CDR2 YYEKEE (reference sequence). This CDR3 is CASSFGETNYGYTF. The DNA for the CDR3 is TGTGCCAGCAGCTTCGGAGAAACTAACTATGGCTACACCTTC.

The chain combines TRBV7-9 with TRBJ1-5, with D perhaps TRBD1 (5 bases). Trimming cost V 5 bases and J 0 bases, with 11 bases left between them. The germline gives CDR1 SEHNR, CDR2 FQNEAQ (reference sequence). The length of the CDR3 is 15 residues. The CDR3: CASSHLDSSNQPQHF. CDR3 sequence (DNA): TGTGCCAGCAGCCATCTAGACAGTAGCAATCAGCCCCAGCATTTT.

The sample holds one count of this clone. The V gene is TRBV28, the J gene TRBJ1-1; no reliable D call. CDR3 length: 13 residues. Germline V gene data show CDR1 as MDHEN and CDR2 as SYDVKM. V dropped 6 bases and J dropped 1 base, with 9 bases sitting between them. This CDR3 reads CASRDTWNTEAFF. The CDR3 DNA is TGTGCCAGCAGAGATACATGGAACACTGAAGCTTTCTTT.

The V call is TRBV5-1, the J call TRBJ2-7; 8 bases line up with TRBD1. The V gene end was trimmed by 4 bases and the J gene end by 4 bases; junction bases not matched to a gene: 4. Germline lookup yields CDR1 SGHRS and CDR2 YFSETQ. This CDR3 has 13 residues. The CDR3 nucleotides read TGCGCCAGCAGCCGAGGACAGGGTTACGAGCAGTACTTC. It yields the protein CASSRGQGYEQYF.

The rearrangement links TRBV27 to TRBJ1-2; 8 bases are shared with TRBD1. Trimming at V came to 2 bases and at J to 5 bases, leaving 10 bases not matched to a gene. The CDR3 runs to 16 residues. Germline V gene lookup returns CDR1 MNHEY and CDR2 SMNVEV (reference sequence). CDR3 nucleotide sequence: TGTGCCAGCAGTTTACGGGCCAGGGGGCTTTCGTATGGCTACACCTTC. This translates into CASSLRARGLSYGYTF.

In DNA, the CDR3 is TGCGCCAGCAGTGAGTCAGCGGGAGGGCCCTACAATGAGCAGTTCTTC. It is translated as CASSESAGGPYNEQFF. This chain uses TRBV10-2 with TRBJ2-1; TRBD2 matches at 10 bases. The V gene's germline CDR1 is WSHSY and CDR2 SAAADI. The CDR3 consists of 16 residues. V lost 0 bases, J lost 2 bases, and 1 base stayed unmatched.